This T cell receptor (beta chain) was observed in a study of sequential checkpoint blockade in melanoma. Treatment indicated: randomized to nivolumab then ipilimumab (arm A) or the reverse (arm B). Patients had received no earlier DNA-damaging chemotherapy. Repertoires were generated with immunoSEQ multiplex PCR, while TCRdb's copy carries only in-frame clones and drops some. The data show 18,000 or so clones, just over 70% seen once. The specimen comprised CD8+ T cells sorted from blood (inferred from file names), sampled from a patient given nivolumab and ipilimumab in sequence. The clonotype originates from a human donor with melanoma.

CDR3 residues: CASSLRDRPYEQYF. DNA for the CDR3: TGTGCCAGCTCACTCCGGGACAGACCGTACGAGCAGTACTTC. The rearrangement joins TRBV18 to TRBJ2-7; 7 bases align to TRBD1. CDR1 and CDR2 (germline): KGHSH, LQKENI. CDR3 length: 14 residues. V trimming: 4 bases; J trimming: 4 bases; junction bases outside the gene matches: 7.